The clone carrying this TCR beta chain was seen only once. What it binds is unknown. The data belong to a study of radiotherapy plus CTLA-4 blockade in lung cancer. Study conclusions and caveats: Dynamics of early blood T cell clones, together with interferon-beta, were reportedly the best predictors of response.

Germline V lookup: CDR1 MNHEY, CDR2 SMNVEV (reference sequence). CDR3 length equals 13 residues. Losses at the gene ends were 10 bases for V and 1 base for J; bases not matched to a gene: 6. The method was immunoSEQ multiplex PCR; TCRdb's version includes in-frame clones alone and lacks a portion of them. The sample has tens of thousands of clones, 84% seen once; the top ten hold approximately 5%. Source: peripheral blood, taken from a patient treated with radiotherapy plus ipilimumab. This sequence originates from a human donor with non-small cell lung cancer whose response to radiotherapy plus ipilimumab could not be evaluated. V and J are TRBV27 and TRBJ1-1, with 7 bases identical to TRBD1. The CDR3 region has the DNA TGTGCCACCCGGGACAGCGAGAACACTGAAGCTTTCTTT. Its translation is CATRDSENTEAFF.